This TCR beta chain was captured by sequencing in a study of shared clonotypes between healthy human individuals. Assay used: immunoSEQ multiplex PCR; TCRdb lists only in-frame clones, some missing. This table has approximately 1.5 million clones, about 98.5% appearing once. The receptor was derived from a man in his thirties or forties in good health. The sequenced sample consisted of naive CD4+ T cells sorted from blood. Subset indicated: CD45RA+ positively selected.

The CDR3 nucleotides read TGCGCCAGCAGTGATTCAGTTAAGGCCTACGAGCAGTACTTC. Amino acids: CASSDSVKAYEQYF. The chain employs TRBV10-1 and TRBJ2-7; D not certain. The CDR3 loop spans 14 amino acids. Germline V CDR1 and CDR2: WNHNN, SYGVQD (reference sequence). The V gene lost 3 bases and the J gene lost 2 bases, with 11 bases spanning the gap.